In its sample, the clone carrying this T cell receptor beta chain was seen many times. The CDR3 runs to 15 residues. Germline V gives CDR1 MNHEY, CDR2 SVGAGI. V was clipped by 6 bases and J by 3 bases; unmatched bases: 10. This specimen comes from a study of Graves' ophthalmopathy and Graves' hyperthyroidism. The TCR beta CDR3 regions underwent amplification from RNA transcripts. RT-PCR in the first round used HTBI primers; a second-round multiplex PCR followed. MiXCR was run by TCRdb on the multiplex PCR reads, yielding one entry per CDR3 protein. Among about 220,000 distinct CDR3 sequences listed, under 25% were seen once. Diagnostic conclusions were grounded in clinical symptoms, serum thyroxine, TRAb, thyroid ultrasound and orbital computed tomography.

Sample: peripheral blood. V usage is TRBV6-5 and J usage is TRBJ2-5; TRBD1 agrees at 7 bases. The source is a woman between 50 and 59 years old with Graves' ophthalmopathy. CDR3 nucleotides: TGTGCCAGCAGGGGGGACAGCTCAGGGGAAGAGACCCAGTACTTC. Protein sequence: CASRGDSSGEETQYF.